This TCR beta chain was recorded in a study of beta chain features in type 1 diabetes (dated by TCRdb to 2016 to 2019). General notes on the study: No differences in mean age, gender distribution, total cell number or subset yield were found between patients and healthy donors. Across all samples, some 99 million sorted cells were examined, and cell number per subset correlated strongly with RNA yield. In the study, TCRB repertoires of sorted circulating CD4+ T cell subsets from recently diagnosed type 1 diabetes patients were compared with those of matched healthy donors. Regulatory and stem cell-like memory subsets were obtained from only 8 patients and roughly 8 healthy donors, while naive and central memory subsets were obtained from all 28 donors.

This clone was detected a few times. Its target antigen remains unknown. Base qualities are missing; no much larger clone stands one base away. The High Capacity cDNA Reverse Transcription Kit was used to reverse transcribe all of the isolated RNA, meaning that expressed TCRB transcripts were what got sequenced. Deep immunoSEQ sequencing was performed on naive, central memory and regulatory T cell samples, with an average of roughly 3.6 million total reads per sample. Sorted cells were lysed in RLT buffer, and RNA was extracted using DNase-treated RNeasy Micro or Mini kits according to cell number. To prevent cross-contamination, every cell subset was processed on its own, while patient and healthy donor samples were processed together. TCRB sequences were amplified from cDNA with the immunoSEQ multiplex PCR, producing 87-bp fragments spanning the CDR3 region. Sequencing of the amplicons was done on the Illumina HiSeq platform. On the study's bioinformatics: Synthetic template baselines were used to correct PCR bias computationally, reads within Hamming distance 2 were collapsed together, and singletons that could not be merged were discarded. Reads were aligned against IMGT so that V, D and J genes, CDR3 length and insertions or deletions at six rearrangement sites could be assigned. Within each subset, clonotype counts were normalized to sorted cell number, after which true diversity and Gini coefficients were computed with the tcR R package. The overlap coefficient, calculated on TCRB nucleotide sequences, was used to measure repertoire sharing. Out-of-frame TCRB sequences from naive cells were analyzed to stand in for the pre-selection repertoire. TCRdb took over this immuneACCESS table, retaining in-frame rearrangements with V and J assigned. Such tables are incomplete; in checked studies, under half of the missing clones stem from an unresolved V gene, and the remainder is unexplained. That table furnishes V, J and clone size, whereas the DNA furnished D and trimming. The sample table holds 970,000 or so clones, of which 17% were seen once. The ten most abundant clones make up 0.023% of the sample.

The CDR3 goes from the cysteine to the phenylalanine over 16 residues. The sequence is cut down to CDR3 DNA, 48 bases in frame from base 1. CDR1 and CDR2 were assigned from the germline V gene as LGHNA and YSLEER. Between the V and J ends, shortened by 0 bases and 4 bases respectively, the junction contains 16 bases. Broad study findings and their caveats: Sequencing cDNA rather than genomic DNA could over-represent highly expressing activated cells, although activation and CD3 levels did not differ between groups. Because the HLA sub-analyses included only small numbers of individuals, any influence of HLA type on TCRB rearrangement was left unresolved. PCR may preferentially amplify shorter templates, but because patient and control samples were amplified and corrected together, any resulting skew would affect both groups equally. The naive, central memory and regulatory TCRB repertoires appeared to resemble one another more closely among patients than among healthy donors. Fewer insertions and more nucleotide deletions at VDJ recombination sites were observed in patients with type 1 diabetes, implying thymic rearrangement abnormalities. A moderate but significant shortening of TCRB CDR3 length was observed in type 1 diabetes patients in all four CD4+ subsets.

From each donor, a single peripheral blood sample of 100 to 150 mL on average was drawn into heparinised tubes. Using a panel that included CD45RO, CCR7, CD25, CD127, CD95 and CD27, naive, central memory, regulatory and stem cell-like memory CD4+ T cells were sorted on a BD FACSAria II. A purity above 95% was achieved for all sorted populations. PBMCs were isolated immediately by Lymphoprep density gradient centrifugation and stained directly without culture. So that batch effects would be minimized, each experiment stained and sorted samples in pairs, pairing one healthy donor with one patient. Recombination linked TRBV4-3 to TRBJ2-7; there is no confident call for the D gene. The receptor was derived from a woman aged 18 to 35 in good health. Sequenced material: naive CD4+ T cells from blood. The sample's cell subset or site, from its label and the paper: true naive CD4+ T cells. The encoded CDR3 is CASSQETKPFAYEQYF. Here is the DNA: TGCGCCAGCAGCCAAGAAACCAAACCATTCGCTTACGAGCAGTACTTC.